This T cell receptor beta chain was retrieved from a study of T cells in Graves' hyperthyroidism and ophthalmopathy. Worth noting for this clonotype: What it binds is unknown.

Study-wide points: Onset of ophthalmopathy came a median around 7.1 months after the model predicted it. By a 13 V-J model, ophthalmopathy was set apart from stable hyperthyroidism. Most clonotypes expanded in thyroid above 0.001 were likewise present in blood.

Uncontrolled infection, other autoimmune disease, pregnancy or lactation excluded patients. From RNA transcripts, TCR beta CDR3 regions were amplified. The TCR CDR3 was amplified in a first-round RT-PCR using the HTBI primer set. From the multiplex PCR reads, TCRdb called clonotypes with MiXCR, one entry per CDR3 protein. This sample has about 690,000 distinct CDR3 sequences; 15% to 20% occur once, and the top ten carry around a sixth. This clonotype originated in a man aged 45-65 years with Graves' hyperthyroidism. The source material was blood.

The CDR3 DNA reads TGTGCCAGCAGTGATGGGGGTGCTAATGAAAAACTGTTTTTT. This encodes CASSDGGANEKLFF. The chain links TRBV2 to TRBJ1-4, with D perhaps matching TRBD1 (5 bases). Trimming cost V 3 bases and J 3 bases, with 8 bases left between them. From germline, CDR1 is SNHLY and CDR2 FYNNEI. This CDR3 has 14 residues.